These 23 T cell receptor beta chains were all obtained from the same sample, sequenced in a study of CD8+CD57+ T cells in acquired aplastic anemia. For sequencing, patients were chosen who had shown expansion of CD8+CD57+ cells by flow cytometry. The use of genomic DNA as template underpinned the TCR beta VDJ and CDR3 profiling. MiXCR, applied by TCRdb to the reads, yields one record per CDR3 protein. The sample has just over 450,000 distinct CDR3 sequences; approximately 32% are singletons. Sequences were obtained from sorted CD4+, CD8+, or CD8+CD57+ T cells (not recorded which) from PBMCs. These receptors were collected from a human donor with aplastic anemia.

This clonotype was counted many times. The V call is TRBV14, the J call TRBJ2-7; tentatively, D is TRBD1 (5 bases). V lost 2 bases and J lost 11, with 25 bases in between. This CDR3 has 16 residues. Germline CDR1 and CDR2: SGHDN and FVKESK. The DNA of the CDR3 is TGTGCCAGCAGCCAAATCGACAGCCCCTTCATCCCCTTTAAGTACTTC. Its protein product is CASSQIDSPFIPFKYF.

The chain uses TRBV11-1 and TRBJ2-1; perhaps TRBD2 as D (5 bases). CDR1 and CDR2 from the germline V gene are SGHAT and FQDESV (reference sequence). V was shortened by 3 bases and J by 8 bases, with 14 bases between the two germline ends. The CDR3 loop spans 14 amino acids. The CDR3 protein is CASSFASEGDEQFF. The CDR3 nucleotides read TGTGCCAGCAGCTTCGCATCTGAGGGCGATGAGCAGTTCTTC.

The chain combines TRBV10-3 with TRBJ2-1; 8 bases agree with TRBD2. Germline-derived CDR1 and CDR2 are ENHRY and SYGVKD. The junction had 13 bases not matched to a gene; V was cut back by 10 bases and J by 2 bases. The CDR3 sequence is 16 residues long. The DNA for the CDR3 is TGTGCCAGCAGCTTACGACTAGCGCCGGCCTACAATGAGCAGTTCTTC. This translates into CASSLRLAPAYNEQFF.

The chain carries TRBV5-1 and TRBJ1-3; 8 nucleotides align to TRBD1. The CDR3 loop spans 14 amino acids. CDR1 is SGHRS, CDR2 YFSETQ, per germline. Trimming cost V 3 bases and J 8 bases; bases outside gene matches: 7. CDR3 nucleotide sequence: TGCGCCAGCAGCTCCCAGGGGGCTCTGGACACCATATATTTT. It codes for CASSSQGALDTIYF.

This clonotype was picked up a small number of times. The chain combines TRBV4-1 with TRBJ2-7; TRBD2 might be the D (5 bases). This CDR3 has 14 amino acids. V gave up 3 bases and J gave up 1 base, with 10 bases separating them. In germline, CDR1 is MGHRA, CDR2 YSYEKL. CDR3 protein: CASSQERKSYEQYF. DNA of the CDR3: TGCGCCAGCAGCCAGGAGCGGAAATCCTACGAGCAGTACTTC.

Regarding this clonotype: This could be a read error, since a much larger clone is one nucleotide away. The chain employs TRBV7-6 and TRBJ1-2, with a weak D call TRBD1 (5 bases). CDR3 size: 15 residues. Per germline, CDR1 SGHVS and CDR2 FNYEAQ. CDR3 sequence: CARSLWGTRNYGYTF. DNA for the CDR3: TGTGCCCGCAGCTTATGGGGGACTCGTAACTATGGCTACACCTTC.

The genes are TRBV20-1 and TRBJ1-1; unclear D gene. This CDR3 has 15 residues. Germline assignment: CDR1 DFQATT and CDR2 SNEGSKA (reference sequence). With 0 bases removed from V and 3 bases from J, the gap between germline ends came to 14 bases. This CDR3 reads CSARDSRATYTEAFF. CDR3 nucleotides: TGCAGTGCTAGAGATAGTCGGGCCACCTACACTGAAGCTTTCTTT.

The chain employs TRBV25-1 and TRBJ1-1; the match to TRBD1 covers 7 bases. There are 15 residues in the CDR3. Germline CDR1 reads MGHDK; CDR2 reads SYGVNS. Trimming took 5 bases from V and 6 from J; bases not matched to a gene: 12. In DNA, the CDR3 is TGTGCCAGCAGTTACTCGACAGGGTTTGTAGCTGAAGCTTTCTTT. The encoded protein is CASSYSTGFVAEAFF.

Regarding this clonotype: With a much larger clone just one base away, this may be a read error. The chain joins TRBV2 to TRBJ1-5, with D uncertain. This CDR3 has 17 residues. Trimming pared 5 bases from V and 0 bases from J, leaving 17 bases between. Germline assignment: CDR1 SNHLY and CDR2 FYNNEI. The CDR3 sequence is CASSLDPLPFSNQPQHF. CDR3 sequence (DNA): TGTGCCAGCAGTTTGGACCCACTACCATTTAGCAATCAGCCCCAGCATTTT.

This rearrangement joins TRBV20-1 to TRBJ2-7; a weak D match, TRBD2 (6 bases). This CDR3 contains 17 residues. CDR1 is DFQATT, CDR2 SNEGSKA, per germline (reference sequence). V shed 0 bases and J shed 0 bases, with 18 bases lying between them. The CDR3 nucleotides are TGCAGTGCTAGAGATGGCCCGGGGACTGCGCGCTCCTACGAGCAGTACTTC. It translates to CSARDGPGTARSYEQYF.

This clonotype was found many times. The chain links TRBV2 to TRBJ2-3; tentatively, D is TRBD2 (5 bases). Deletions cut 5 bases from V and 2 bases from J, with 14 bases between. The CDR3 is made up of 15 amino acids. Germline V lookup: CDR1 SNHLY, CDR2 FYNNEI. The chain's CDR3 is CASSLIGIPTDTQYF. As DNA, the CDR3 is TGTGCCAGCAGTTTGATCGGGATCCCCACAGATACGCAGTATTTT.

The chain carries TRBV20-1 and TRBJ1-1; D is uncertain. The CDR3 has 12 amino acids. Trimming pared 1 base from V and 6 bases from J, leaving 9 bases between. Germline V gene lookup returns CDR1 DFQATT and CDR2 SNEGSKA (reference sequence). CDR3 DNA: TGCAGTGCTAGAGGGCGGATCTCTGAAGCTTTCTTT. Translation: CSARGRISEAFF.

CDR3 in DNA: TGTGCCAGCAGCTTTGCCCAAGGGCCAGGGGGGAACACTGAAGCTTTCTTT. Amino acid sequence: CASSFAQGPGGNTEAFF. The gene calls are TRBV11-1 and TRBJ1-1; 7 bases are shared with TRBD1. The germline CDR1 and CDR2 sequences are SGHAT and FQDESV (reference sequence). V lost 3 bases, J lost 1 base, and 11 bases stayed unmatched. There are 17 residues in the CDR3.

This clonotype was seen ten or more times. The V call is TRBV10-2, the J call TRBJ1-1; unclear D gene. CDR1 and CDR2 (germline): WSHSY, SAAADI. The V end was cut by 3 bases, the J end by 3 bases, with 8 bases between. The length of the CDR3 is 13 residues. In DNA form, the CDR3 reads TGCGCCAGCAGTGAACTCAGGTACACTGAAGCTTTCTTT. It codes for CASSELRYTEAFF.

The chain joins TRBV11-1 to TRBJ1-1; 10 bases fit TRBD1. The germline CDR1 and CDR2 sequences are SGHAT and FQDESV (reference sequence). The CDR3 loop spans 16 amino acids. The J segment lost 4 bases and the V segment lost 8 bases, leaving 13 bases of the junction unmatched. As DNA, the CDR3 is TGTGCCAGCGGCCTTTATGGACAGGGGGAATTCACTGAAGCTTTCTTT. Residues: CASGLYGQGEFTEAFF.

The chain's CDR3 is CASSAEGTDTQYF. The CDR3 nucleotides read TGTGCCAGCAGCGCAGAGGGCACAGATACGCAGTATTTT. The chain links TRBV9 to TRBJ2-3, with D hard to call. Per germline, CDR1 SGDLS and CDR2 YYNGEE. The CDR3 is 13 residues long. V was trimmed by 3 bases and J by 1 base, leaving 6 bases between them.

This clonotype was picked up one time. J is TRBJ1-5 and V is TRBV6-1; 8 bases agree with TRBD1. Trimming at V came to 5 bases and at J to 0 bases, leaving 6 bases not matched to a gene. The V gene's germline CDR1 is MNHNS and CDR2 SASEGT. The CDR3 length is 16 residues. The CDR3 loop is CASSPTGGTSNQPQHF. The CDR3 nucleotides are TGTGCCAGCAGTCCCACAGGGGGAACTAGCAATCAGCCCCAGCATTTT.

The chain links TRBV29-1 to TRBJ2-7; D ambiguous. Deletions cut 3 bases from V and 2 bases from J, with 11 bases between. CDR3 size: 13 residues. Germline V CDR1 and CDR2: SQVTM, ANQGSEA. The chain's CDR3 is CSVEGLDPYEQYF. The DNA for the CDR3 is TGCAGCGTTGAGGGTCTCGACCCCTACGAGCAGTACTTC.

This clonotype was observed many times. The CDR3 coding sequence is TGTGCCAGTAGTACAGGGGTCACCACTAGCACAGATACGCAGTATTTT. The encoded protein is CASSTGVTTSTDTQYF. The chain couples TRBV19 to TRBJ2-3; D possibly corresponds to TRBD1 (6 bases). Germline assignment: CDR1 LNHDA and CDR2 SQIVND (reference sequence). The CDR3 totals 16 residues. V shed 4 bases and J shed 0 bases, with 14 bases lying between them.

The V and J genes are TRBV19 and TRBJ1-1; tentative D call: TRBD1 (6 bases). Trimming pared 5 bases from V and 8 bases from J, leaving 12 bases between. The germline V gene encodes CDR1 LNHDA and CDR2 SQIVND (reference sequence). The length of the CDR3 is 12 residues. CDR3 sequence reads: CASSPRDMEAFF. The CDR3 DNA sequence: TGTGCCAGTAGTCCCCGGGACATGGAAGCTTTCTTT.

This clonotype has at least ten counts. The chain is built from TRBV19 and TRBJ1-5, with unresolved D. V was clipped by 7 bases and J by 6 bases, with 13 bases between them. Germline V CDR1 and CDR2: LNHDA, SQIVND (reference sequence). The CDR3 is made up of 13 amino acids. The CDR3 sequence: CASTTRHGQPQHF. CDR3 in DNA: TGTGCCAGTACCACTCGCCATGGTCAGCCCCAGCATTTT.

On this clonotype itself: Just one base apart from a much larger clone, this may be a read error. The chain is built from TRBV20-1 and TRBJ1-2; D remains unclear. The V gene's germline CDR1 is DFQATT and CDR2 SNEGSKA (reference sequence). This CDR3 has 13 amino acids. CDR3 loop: CSARLGPGYGCTF. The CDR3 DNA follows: TGCAGTGCTAGATTAGGGCCCGGCTATGGCTGCACCTTC.

Written as DNA, the CDR3 is TGCAGCGTTGAAGATCGGGACAGGGTAACCTACGAGCAGTACTTC. This sequence encodes CSVEDRDRVTYEQYF. The V call is TRBV29-1, the J call TRBJ2-7; TRBD1 aligns across 9 bases. Trimming removed 0 bases from V and 2 bases from J; junction bases left unmatched: 5. CDR1 and CDR2 (germline): SQVTM, ANQGSEA. There are 15 residues in the CDR3.